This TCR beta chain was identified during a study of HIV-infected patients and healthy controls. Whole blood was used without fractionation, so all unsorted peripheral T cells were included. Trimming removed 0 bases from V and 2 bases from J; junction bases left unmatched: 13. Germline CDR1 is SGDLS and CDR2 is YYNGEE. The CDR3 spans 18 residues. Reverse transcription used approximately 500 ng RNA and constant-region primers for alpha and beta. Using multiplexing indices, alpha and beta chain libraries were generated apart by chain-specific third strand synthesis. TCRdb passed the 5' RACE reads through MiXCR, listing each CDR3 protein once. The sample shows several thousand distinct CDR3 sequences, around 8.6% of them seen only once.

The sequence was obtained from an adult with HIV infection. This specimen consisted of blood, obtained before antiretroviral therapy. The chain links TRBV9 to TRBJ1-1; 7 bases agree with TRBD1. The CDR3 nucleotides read TGTGCCAGCAGCGTAGTGGGGACTCAGACAGGGATTAACACTGAAGCTTTCTTT. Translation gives CASSVVGTQTGINTEAFF.